The clone carrying this TCR beta chain came up once. Data came from immunoSEQ multiplex PCR; TCRdb stores just in-frame clones and leaves some out. The sample has about 130,000 clones; about 87% are singletons. The sample originates from a study of T cell responses to AZD1222 COVID-19 vaccine. This clonotype was obtained from an adult in good health. Sequenced material: peripheral blood, taken on day 0 of AZD1222 vaccination.

The CDR3, as DNA: TGTGCCAGCAGTGACAGGCAGGGGGCTGGCTACACCTTC. Translating it yields CASSDRQGAGYTF. This sequence joins TRBV6-4 and TRBJ1-2; TRBD1 agrees at 8 bases. The CDR3 sequence is 13 residues long. V lost 2 bases and J lost 7; bases outside the gene matches: 3. CDR1 MRHNA and CDR2 SNTAGT come from the germline V gene.